The present T cell receptor beta chain was sequenced within a study of cytomegalovirus exposure and HLA in healthy donors. The table lists this clone with a few counts. What it recognizes is unknown. Study findings and constraints: As a later analysis revealed, most CMV-associated TCR beta chains appeared HLA-restricted.

This PCR relied on a set of 60 Vbeta primers and 13 Jbeta primers. Per the study methods: About 9.9 million of the about 80 million unique TCR beta chains counted in a later analysis were shared. This table comes from immunoSEQ multiplex PCR, and its TCRdb copy is limited to in-frame clones, with some not included. V and J calls plus clone size are reproduced from that table; the DNA served to infer D and trimming. The table has about 160,000 clones, roughly four fifths seen once; the top ten hold approximately 3.1%. This receptor was identified in a woman between 45 and 60 years old in good health and CMV-seropositive. What was sequenced was PBMCs.

CDR3 sequence reads: CASSESSGGYNEQFF. Here the CDR3 DNA reads TGTGCCAGCAGTGAAAGCAGCGGGGGGTACAATGAGCAGTTCTTC. This chain uses TRBV6-4 with TRBJ2-1, with 9 bases lining up with TRBD2. J lost 4 bases, V lost 3 bases, and 4 bases had no gene match. CDR1 is MRHNA and CDR2 is SNTAGT in the germline V gene. The CDR3 consists of 15 residues.